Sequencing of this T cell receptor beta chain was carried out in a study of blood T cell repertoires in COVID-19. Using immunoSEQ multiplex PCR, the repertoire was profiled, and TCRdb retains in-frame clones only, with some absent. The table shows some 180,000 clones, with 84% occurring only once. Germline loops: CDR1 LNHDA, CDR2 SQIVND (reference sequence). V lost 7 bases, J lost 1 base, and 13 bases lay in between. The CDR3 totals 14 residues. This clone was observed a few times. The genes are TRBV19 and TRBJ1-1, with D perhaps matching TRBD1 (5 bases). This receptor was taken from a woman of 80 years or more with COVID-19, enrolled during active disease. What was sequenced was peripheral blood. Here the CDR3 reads CASTGGTTNTEAFF. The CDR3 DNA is TGTGCCAGTACCGGCGGGACGACGAACACTGAAGCTTTCTTT. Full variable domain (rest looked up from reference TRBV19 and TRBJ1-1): DGGITQSPKYLFRKEGQNVTLSCEQNLNHDAMYWYRQDPGQGLRLIYYSQIVNDFQKGDIAEGYSVSREKKESFPLTVTSAQKNPTAFYLCASTGGTTNTEAFFGQGTRLTVV.